Reported below is one TCR beta chain. This sample is part of a study of immune characterization of retroperitoneal liposarcoma. The J segment lost 1 base and the V segment lost 7 bases, leaving 20 bases of the junction unmatched. There are 19 residues in the CDR3. Per germline, CDR1 MNHNS and CDR2 SASEGT. TCRdb reprocessed the PCR reads with MiXCR, giving one entry per CDR3 protein. The sample carries some 2,900 distinct CDR3 sequences, approximately 45% recorded once. The sequence was collected from a male donor with retroperitoneal liposarcoma. Sequencing input: tumor tissue. J is TRBJ1-1 and V is TRBV6-1; 8 nucleotides agree with TRBD1. Here the CDR3 reads CASNRLPGTGYRRNTEAFF. DNA for the CDR3: TGTGCCAGCAATCGACTCCCGGGGACAGGCTATCGGAGGAACACTGAAGCTTTCTTT.